These T cell receptor beta chains were read from a single sample in a study of OX40 agonist ivuxolimab in advanced cancers. Generated by immunoSEQ multiplex PCR, the TCRdb table keeps only in-frame clones and is missing some. The table has approximately 100,000 clones, roughly 90% seen once. Here the sequenced sample was CD4+ or CD8+ T cells sorted from blood, taken in a trial of the OX40 agonist ivuxolimab. These receptors originate from an adult with an advanced solid tumor such as melanoma, head and neck, liver or kidney cancer. Both conserved end residues are part of each CDR3. Clone size is shown for a subset of rows, as once, few, many or a class of expanded clone.

size: NA; V: TRBV7-8; CDR3: CATSKTGDTEAFF
size: NA; V: TRBV5-4; CDR3: CASSLGTSGGALDTQYF
size: NA; V: TRBV2; CDR3: CASSERTTNEKLFF
size: NA; V: TRBV4-2; CDR3: CASSQDVRGGGYEQYF
size: NA; V: TRBV10-1; CDR3: CASSESGVSRPEQYF
size: NA; V: TRBV6-6; CDR3: CASTGPVDTSNYGYTF
size: NA; V: TRBV4-1; CDR3: CASSRTGDSYEQYF
size: NA; V: TRBV28; CDR3: CASSPLGLRSSYNEQFF
size: NA; V: TRBV19; CDR3: CASRRDRNPYEQYF
size: NA; V: TRBV10-3; CDR3: CAIRGSNQPQHF
size: NA; V: TRBV19; CDR3: CASSISSQGVGTQYF
size: NA; V: TRBV29-1; CDR3: CSVRGQYNEQFF
size: NA; V: TRBV13; CDR3: CASRLDRATDTQYF
size: NA; V: TRBV28; CDR3: CASHAKSASPLHF
size: NA; V: TRBV7-8; CDR3: CASSPTEQISQETQYF
size: NA; V: TRBV4-2; CDR3: CASSLLAGRGETQYF
size: NA; V: TRBV2; CDR3: CASSGTRAGNEQFF
size: NA; V: TRBV15; CDR3: CATRNRVIDEQYF
size: NA; V: TRBV2; CDR3: CASRWRGPSTDTQYF
size: NA; V: TRBV7-9; CDR3: CASSLGTYEQYF
size: once; V: TRBV30; CDR3: CAWIRNTRGEQYF
size: NA; V: TRBV28; CDR3: CASSRQYGYTF
size: NA; V: TRBV7-9; CDR3: CASSLGVPGANVLTF
size: NA; V: TRBV19; CDR3: CATTTWTGGADTQYF
size: NA; V: TRBV5-1; CDR3: CASSPSSLAGGLTDTQYF
size: NA; V: TRBV6-5; CDR3: CASSYVAGSGNTIYF
size: few; V: TRBV5-1; CDR3: CASSTGGSTDTQYF
size: NA; V: TRBV6-5; CDR3: CASSQGAGELFF
size: once; V: TRBV6-9; CDR3: CASSSHLGDNQPQHF
size: NA; V: TRBV27; CDR3: CASSLRDRGVSEAFF
size: NA; V: TRBV28; CDR3: CASRGGTEAFF
size: NA; V: TRBV2; CDR3: CASRPTGLGTDTQYF
size: NA; V: TRBV11-2; CDR3: CASSTGTGPAYEQYF
size: NA; V: TRBV29-1; CDR3: CSVDAGRDTQYF
size: NA; V: TRBV28; CDR3: CASSFGRGQDPLHF
size: NA; V: TRBV6-1; CDR3: CASSESPYGYTF
size: NA; V: TRBV7-9; CDR3: CASSQGAANYGYTF
size: NA; V: TRBV18; CDR3: CASSPRPSNTGELFF
size: few; V: TRBV30; CDR3: CAWRLGRVGNTIYF
size: NA; V: TRBV6-6; CDR3: CASSYGTGGTEKLFF
size: few; V: TRBV18; CDR3: CASSPGQNEKLFF
size: NA; V: TRBV28; CDR3: CASSGDTASYGYTF
size: NA; V: TRBV19; CDR3: CASSIGTGPIGRTQYF
size: NA; V: TRBV27; CDR3: CASSRTSGTSGDTQYF
size: NA; V: TRBV19; CDR3: CASSIDNSRVDYEQYF
size: NA; V: TRBV4-1; CDR3: CASSQGVAGGATGELFF
size: NA; V: TRBV11-2; CDR3: CASSFSQGEQFF